Each of the 9 T cell receptor beta chains below was sequenced from the same sample in a study of beta chain features in type 1 diabetes. Study-level findings and limits: Moderate but significant shortening of TCRB CDR3s was recorded in all four CD4+ subsets from Type 1 diabetes patients.

The investigators reverse transcribed all of the isolated RNA, so they sequenced expressed TCRB transcripts. Clones were sequenced by immunoSEQ multiplex PCR, and TCRdb holds only the in-frame ones, with some missing. The data hold fewer than 300,000 clones, with about 11% observed a single time. Their antigens remain unidentified. The sample taken for sequencing was naive CD4+ T cells from blood. Source of these receptors: a man younger than 40 with type 1 diabetes.

This clone was observed a handful of times. As DNA, the CDR3 is TGCAGCGTGGACAGGACAGATACGCAGTATTTT. Its protein is CSVDRTDTQYF. The chain uses TRBV29-1 and TRBJ2-3; 7 bases are shared with TRBD1. CDR3 length: 11 amino acids. The J segment lost 3 bases and the V segment lost 6 bases, leaving 0 bases of the junction unmatched. Germline loops: CDR1 SQVTM, CDR2 ANQGSEA.

This clone showed up just a few times. V and J are TRBV5-6 and TRBJ1-3; 9 bases are a match to TRBD1. The CDR3 length is 16 residues. V dropped 4 bases and J dropped 2; count of bases not matched to a gene: 7. From germline, CDR1 is SGHDT and CDR2 YYEEEE. CDR3 bases: TGTGCCAGCAGCAGCCGGGACAGGGTGCCTGGAAACACCATATATTTT. Its translation is CASSSRDRVPGNTIYF.

The chain recombines TRBV9 with TRBJ1-2, with 10 nucleotides matching TRBD1. The CDR3 is 16 amino acids. J gave up 8 bases and V 2 bases, and 12 bases lay outside the gene matches. Germline CDR1 SGDLS, CDR2 YYNGEE. The CDR3 protein is CASSVPRDRGIQGYTF. In DNA form, the CDR3 reads TGTGCCAGCAGCGTGCCCCGGGACAGGGGTATTCAAGGCTACACCTTC.

This clone has only a few counts. This chain connects TRBV18 to TRBJ2-3, with TRBD2 identical over 10 bases. The ends lost 5 bases at V and 2 bases at J; junction bases unmatched: 7. Germline V gives CDR1 KGHSH, CDR2 LQKENI. The CDR3 runs 16 residues. Written as DNA, the CDR3 is TGTGCCAGCTCAACCACCGGGACTAGCGCCACAGATACGCAGTATTTT. Its translation is CASSTTGTSATDTQYF.

The chain joins TRBV28 to TRBJ2-7; the D gene is possibly TRBD1 (6 bases). Between the trimmed V and J ends, which lost 6 bases and 0 bases, there was a span of 12 bases. The CDR3 consists of 14 residues. CDR1 and CDR2 (germline): MDHEN, SYDVKM. CDR3 nucleotide sequence: TGTGCCAGCAGCTACAGGGATAGCTCCTACGAGCAGTACTTC. As protein: CASSYRDSSYEQYF. The full variable domain, rest sourced from reference TRBV28 and TRBJ2-7, is DVKVTQSSRYLVKRTGEKVFLECVQDMDHENMFWYRQDPGLGLRLIYFSYDVKMKEKGDIPEGYSVSREKKERFSLILESASTNQTSMYLCASSYRDSSYEQYFGPGTRLTVT.

This chain joins TRBV28 and TRBJ2-2, with 9 nucleotides matching TRBD2. Germline V CDR1 and CDR2: MDHEN, SYDVKM. Trimming removed 2 bases from V and 6 bases from J; junction bases left unmatched: 4. This CDR3 has 15 amino acids. Here the CDR3 reads CASSLAGGLAGELFF. CDR3 nucleotides: TGTGCCAGCAGTTTAGCGGGGGGGTTGGCCGGGGAGCTGTTTTTT.

This clone appeared a few times. The chain is built from TRBV4-1 and TRBJ2-5, with a possible D match to TRBD2 (7 bases). CDR3 length: 19 residues. Germline CDR1 is MGHRA and CDR2 is YSYEKL. Trimming cost V 1 base and J 2 bases, with 23 bases left between them. CDR3 nucleotides: TGCGCCAGCAGCCAAGGTAGCCGGGGGGCGCTTACGGGGCAAGAGACCCAGTACTTC. Residues: CASSQGSRGALTGQETQYF.

The DNA for the CDR3 is TGCGCCAGCAGCCCCCAGGCAGCGAACACTGAAGCTTTCTTT. This sequence encodes CASSPQAANTEAFF. The genes are TRBV5-1 and TRBJ1-1; the D is unclear. The CDR3 consists of 14 residues. Per the germline V gene, CDR1 is SGHRS and CDR2 is YFSETQ. Trimming removed 4 bases at V and 1 base at J, with 11 bases between.

CDR3 residues: CASSGGTGGGNIQYF. The CDR3 DNA reads as TGTGCCAGCAGTGGAGGGACAGGGGGTGGCAACATTCAGTACTTC. The chain has TRBV28 and TRBJ2-4; TRBD1 agrees at 11 bases. J gave up 7 bases and V 5 bases, and 7 bases lay outside the gene matches. This CDR3 is 15 amino acids long. CDR1 is MDHEN and CDR2 is SYDVKM in the germline V gene.